These T cell receptor beta chains were read from a single sample in a study of T-cell reconstitution after alpha-beta-depleted transplantation in children. TCRdb re-derived calls from the PCR reads in MiXCR, one entry per CDR3 protein. In the table there are around 670,000 distinct CDR3 sequences, around 13% of which are singletons. The sample here was PBMCs, taken before TCRalphabeta/CD19-depleted stem cell transplant. The origin of the receptors is a girl aged 2 to 10 with congenital amegakaryocytic thrombocytopenia, due to receive a stem cell transplant. CDR3s include the opening cysteine and the closing phenylalanine or tryptophan. The D gene is left open where the match is weak. Clone sizes are given selectively: once, few, many, or a class where the clone is expanded.

V gene	J gene	D gene	CDR3 length	clone size	CDR3 protein	CDR3 DNA
TRBV7-8	TRBJ2-3	NA	16	NA	CASSLGTFGSTDTQYF	TGTGCCAGCAGCTTAGGAACGTTCGGAAGCACAGATACGCAGTATTTT
TRBV20-1	TRBJ2-3	NA	18	many	CSARDLLGRSLAQDTQYF	TGCAGTGCTAGAGATCTTCTCGGCCGGTCACTGGCGCAAGATACGCAGTATTTT
TRBV5-1	TRBJ2-1	NA	15	many	CASSLRRDSYNEQFF	TGCGCCAGCAGCTTGCGGCGGGACTCCTACAATGAGCAGTTCTTC
TRBV20-1	TRBJ2-5	NA	14	many	CSASGTKIQETQYF	TGCAGTGCTAGCGGGACCAAGATACAAGAGACCCAGTACTTC
TRBV5-5	TRBJ2-5	NA	13	few	CASSMGYQETQYF	TGTGCCAGCAGCATGGGTTATCAGGAGACCCAGTACTTC
TRBV20-1	TRBJ1-1	NA	12	many	CSARAGGTEAFF	TGCAGTGCTAGGGCCGGGGGCACTGAAGCTTTCTTT
TRBV5-1	TRBJ2-7	NA	17	many	CASSIRLEFGATYEQYF	TGCGCCAGCAGCATTCGTCTAGAATTTGGGGCTACCTACGAGCAGTACTTC
TRBV27	TRBJ2-5	NA	15	NA	CASSLGHHTQETQYF	TGTGCCAGCAGCCTGGGACACCATACACAAGAGACCCAGTACTTC
TRBV5-1	TRBJ2-5	TRBD1	14	many	CASSGGQVKETQYF	TGCGCCAGCAGCGGGGGACAGGTCAAAGAGACCCAGTACTTC
TRBV15	TRBJ2-3	NA	16	NA	CATSTRASGRTDTQYF	TGTGCCACCAGCACTAGGGCGTCAGGGAGGACAGATACGCAGTATTTT
TRBV15	TRBJ2-1	NA	12	few	CATSRMGNEQFF	TGTGCCACCAGTAGAATGGGGAATGAGCAGTTCTTC
TRBV20-1	TRBJ2-3	TRBD2	18	many	CSARGRLAGGPWTDTQYF	TGCAGTGCTAGAGGTCGACTGGCGGGAGGGCCCTGGACAGATACGCAGTATTTT
TRBV20-1	TRBJ2-2	NA	13	NA	CSAPGEFPGELFF	TGCAGTGCTCCCGGGGAATTCCCCGGGGAGCTGTTTTTT
TRBV5-1	TRBJ2-1	NA	15	NA	CASSLEPGGTDEQFF	TGCGCCAGCAGCTTGGAACCAGGGGGGACCGATGAGCAGTTCTTC
TRBV25-1	TRBJ2-6	NA	17	few	CASSESIGYSGANVLTF	TGTGCCAGCAGTGAGAGTATCGGCTACTCTGGGGCCAACGTCCTGACTTTC
TRBV3-1	TRBJ1-6	NA	12	NA	CASSQGGPPLHF	TGTGCCAGCAGCCAAGGTGGTCCACCCCTCCACTTT
TRBV29-1	TRBJ2-1	TRBD2	13	NA	CSVSQSSGAEQFF	TGCAGCGTTTCCCAATCTAGCGGGGCTGAGCAGTTCTTC
TRBV27	TRBJ1-2	NA	14	many	CASSLYGPTYGYTF	TGTGCCAGCAGTTTATATGGTCCTACCTATGGCTACACCTTC
TRBV28	TRBJ2-1	NA	14	few	CASTSKGLYNEQFF	TGTGCCAGCACCTCCAAGGGCCTGTACAATGAGCAGTTCTTC
TRBV12-3/TRBV12-4	TRBJ2-1	TRBD2	15	many	CASSLELAESNEQFF	TGTGCCAGCAGTTTGGAACTAGCGGAGTCCAATGAGCAGTTCTTC
TRBV7-9	TRBJ1-3	TRBD1	17	NA	CASSRPGTGRTGNTIYF	TGTGCCAGCAGCCGTCCCGGGACAGGGCGGACTGGAAACACCATATATTTT
TRBV18	TRBJ1-5	NA	14	few	CASSPGAGNQPQHF	TGTGCCAGCTCACCAGGCGCGGGCAATCAGCCCCAGCATTTT
TRBV20-1	TRBJ2-7	TRBD1	13	few	CSATTGGRYEQYF	TGCAGTGCTACGACAGGGGGGAGGTACGAGCAGTACTTC
TRBV7-9	TRBJ2-3	NA	17	many	CASSSSGPLLITDTQYF	TGTGCCAGCAGCTCGTCGGGACCACTCTTGATAACGGATACGCAGTATTTT
TRBV6-1	TRBJ2-5	NA	14	NA	CASSEARGTETQYF	TGTGCCAGCAGTGAAGCCCGCGGGACTGAGACCCAGTACTTC
TRBV20-1	TRBJ2-5	NA	13	NA	CSARGSPSETQYF	TGCAGTGCCCGCGGGTCTCCATCAGAGACCCAGTACTTC